The next 17 T cell receptor beta chains were all read from a single sample in a study of tumor-infiltrating lymphocytes in primary liver carcinoma. The source material, 20-30 mg of unsorted bulk tissue, was used to co-extract RNA and DNA. TCR beta cDNA was reverse-transcribed from roughly 520 ng of total RNA. The reaction used a constant-region primer and ProtoScript II reverse transcriptase. A slightly modified ARM-PCR protocol with three nested multiplex PCR rounds produced these TCR beta libraries. TRBV1-TRBV30 forward primers paired with a C-beta reverse primer drove the first two PCR rounds, ten to eleven cycles each. TCRdb called the multiplex PCR reads again in MiXCR, with one record for every CDR3 protein. This table holds tens of thousands of distinct CDR3 sequences, around 69% found once. The sequenced sample was liver tumor tissue from sampling region 4. Stated subset: tumor region T4, right-lateral pole. Source of these receptors: a man aged 35-49 years with primary liver carcinoma and hepatitis B virus infection.

This chain uses TRBV6-1 with TRBJ2-1, with 9 bases that match TRBD1. The J segment lost 7 bases and the V segment lost 7 bases, leaving 8 bases of the junction unmatched. CDR3 length equals 14 residues. Looked up from germline, CDR1 is MNHNS and CDR2 is SASEGT. CDR3 sequence: CASTDRGVVNEQFF. In DNA form, the CDR3 reads TGTGCCAGCACTGACAGGGGGGTGGTGAATGAGCAGTTCTTC.

This clonotype came up many times. This sequence joins TRBV6-5 and TRBJ1-2; TRBD1 matches at 7 bases. Germline V gene lookup returns CDR1 MNHEY and CDR2 SVGAGI. The V segment lost 6 bases and the J segment 5 bases; nucleotides outside the gene matches: 9. The CDR3 is made up of 14 amino acids. DNA of the CDR3: TGTGCCAGCAGCTACAGGGGCAGGGGATATGGCTACACCTTC. The encoded protein is CASSYRGRGYGYTF.

This clonotype was observed at least ten times. This chain uses TRBV10-3 with TRBJ1-1; D not certain. The CDR3 has 14 amino acids. Trimming cost V 2 bases and J 3 bases, with 10 bases left between them. Per the germline V gene, CDR1 is ENHRY and CDR2 is SYGVKD. The CDR3 spells CAISEPKKHTEAFF. CDR3 nucleotide sequence: TGTGCCATCAGTGAGCCAAAGAAACACACTGAAGCTTTCTTT.

This clonotype was observed a handful of times. In DNA, the CDR3 is TGCGCCAGCAGTGTCGGCCAGGGTGGTAGCACCGGGGAGCTGTTTTTT. Amino acids: CASSVGQGGSTGELFF. This sequence joins TRBV5-1 and TRBJ2-2, with D possibly being TRBD1 (5 bases). This CDR3 comprises 16 residues. The germline V and J ends were trimmed by 5 bases and 4 bases, with 18 bases remaining between them. Germline V gene lookup returns CDR1 SGHRS and CDR2 YFSETQ.

This chain links TRBV11-2 with TRBJ2-5; tentative D call: TRBD2 (6 bases). The DNA matches TRBJ2-7 better at its end, which makes the J call doubtful. Germline V gene lookup returns CDR1 SGHAT and CDR2 FQNNGV. The CDR3 has 15 residues. The CDR3, as DNA: TGTGCCAGCAGCTCGTGGGGACCCACTAGCCACGAGCAGTACTTC. It encodes CASSSWGPTSHEQYF.

The chain is built from TRBV6-2 or TRBV6-3 and TRBJ2-1, with TRBD2 identical over 7 bases. CDR3 length: 15 amino acids. Trimming at V came to 9 bases and at J to 4 bases, leaving 12 bases not matched to a gene. Per the germline V gene, CDR1 is MNHEY and CDR2 is SVGEGT. CDR3 nucleotide sequence: TGTGCCAGTCCAGCGAGTAGCGGGCGGTACAATGAGCAGTTCTTC. This sequence encodes CASPASSGRYNEQFF.

This clonotype was observed many times. The chain links TRBV10-3 to TRBJ2-2; D ambiguous. V was shortened by 7 bases and J by 0 bases, with 9 bases between the two germline ends. Germline lookup yields CDR1 ENHRY and CDR2 SYGVKD. The CDR3 is 14 amino acids. The CDR3 nucleotides are TGTGCCATCAATGGGATCGCGAACACCGGGGAGCTGTTTTTT. Translation gives CAINGIANTGELFF.

Details on this clonotype: Given a much more abundant clone one base away, this may be a read error. This chain's CDR3 is CSVRITEAFF. CDR3 nucleotides: TGCAGCGTTAGGATCACTGAAGCTTTCTTT. V gene TRBV29-1 combines with J gene TRBJ1-1; D unresolved. This CDR3 is 10 amino acids long. Trimming stripped 5 bases from V and 4 bases from J, with 5 bases between. CDR1 SQVTM and CDR2 ANQGSEA come from the germline V gene.

By sample share, this clonotype is large. This sequence joins TRBV11-2 and TRBJ2-7; D may be TRBD1 (5 bases). Germline assignment: CDR1 SGHAT and CDR2 FQNNGV. V was shortened by 3 bases and J by 3 bases, with 15 bases between the two germline ends. The CDR3 consists of 15 residues. The CDR3 loop reads CASSFMTDPDYEQYF. In nucleotides, the CDR3 is TGTGCCAGCAGCTTCATGACAGATCCGGACTACGAGCAGTACTTC.

With respect to this clonotype: Sequence at one end of the junction differs from germline and may be a read error. The chain employs TRBV4-1 and TRBJ2-1; TRBD2 is a possible D gene (6 bases). Germline-derived CDR1 and CDR2 are MGHRA and YSYEKL. This CDR3 comprises 18 residues. The CDR3 DNA is TGCGCCATCAGCCAATGCTTCCGGGAGTTATCTAAGTACAATGAGCAGTTCTTC. Residues: CAISQCFRELSKYNEQFF.

About this clonotype itself: The junction departs from the called germline gene at one end, perhaps through a read error. This chain connects TRBV6-2 or TRBV6-3 to TRBJ1-1, with D unresolved. Germline V gene sequence: CDR1 MNHEY, CDR2 SVGEGT. The CDR3 has 16 residues. The CDR3 spells CVSSYSLVYHHTEAFF. In DNA, the CDR3 is TGTGTCAGCAGTTACTCGCTGGTTTACCACCACACTGAAGCTTTCTTT.

The CDR3 is CASSPEARLSQYGYTF. The DNA for the CDR3 is TGTGCCAGCAGCCCCGAGGCTAGACTGTCCCAGTATGGCTACACCTTC. V is TRBV7-9 and J is TRBJ1-2; no clear D. Germline V gene data show CDR1 as SEHNR and CDR2 as FQNEAQ (reference sequence). V was cut by 5 bases and J by 5 bases, with 21 bases left in between. This CDR3 is built from 16 residues.

This clonotype has a handful of counts. This CDR3 is missing its conserved last phenylalanine or tryptophan, likely due to a read error. The chain combines TRBV5-5 with TRBJ2-1; D remains unclear. The CDR3 extends over 12 amino acids. Germline CDR1 is SGHKS and CDR2 is YYEKEE (reference sequence). CDR3 residues: CTSSLLGNEQFL. The CDR3 DNA sequence: TGTACCAGCAGCCTACTCGGCAATGAGCAGTTCCTC.

CDR3 nucleotide sequence: TGTGCCAGGAGGTTAGAAAGAGGCACAGATACGCAGTATTTT. It specifies CARRLERGTDTQYF. This rearrangement joins TRBV11-2 to TRBJ2-3; no clear D. With 9 bases removed from V and 1 base from J, the gap between germline ends came to 14 bases. The germline V gene encodes CDR1 SGHAT and CDR2 FQNNGV. The CDR3 runs to 14 residues.

About this clonotype: No conserved phenylalanine or tryptophan ends this CDR3, so it is likely a read error. J is TRBJ2-4 and V is TRBV11-1; TRBD2 matches 12 bases. The CDR3 consists of 17 residues. Germline V lookup: CDR1 SGHAT, CDR2 FQDESV (reference sequence). The CDR3 spells CASSFPGTSGAKNIQYL. DNA for the CDR3: TGTGCCAGTAGCTTTCCCGGGACTAGCGGGGCCAAAAACATTCAGTACCTC.

A note on this clonotype: A much larger clone sits a single nucleotide away, making a read error possible. The CDR3 nucleotides are TGCAGCGTCATCAGAGGGGGGGTGAACACTGAAGCTTTCTTT. Translating it yields CSVIRGGVNTEAFF. The rearrangement links TRBV29-1 to TRBJ1-1, with D possibly being TRBD1 (6 bases). This CDR3 spans 14 amino acids. CDR1 and CDR2 from the germline V gene are SQVTM and ANQGSEA. V lost 6 bases and J 0 bases, leaving 14 bases between the germline ends.

A word on this clonotype: No conserved phenylalanine or tryptophan is present at the end of the CDR3, so a read error is the likely explanation. The chain carries TRBV11-2 and TRBJ2-1; 9 bases align to TRBD2. This CDR3 is 16 amino acids long. Looked up from germline, CDR1 is SGHAT and CDR2 is FQNNGV. CDR3 DNA: TGTACCAGCAGCTTTGAGCTCCTAGCGGGAATGCATGAGCAGTTCTTA. It specifies CTSSFELLAGMHEQFL.